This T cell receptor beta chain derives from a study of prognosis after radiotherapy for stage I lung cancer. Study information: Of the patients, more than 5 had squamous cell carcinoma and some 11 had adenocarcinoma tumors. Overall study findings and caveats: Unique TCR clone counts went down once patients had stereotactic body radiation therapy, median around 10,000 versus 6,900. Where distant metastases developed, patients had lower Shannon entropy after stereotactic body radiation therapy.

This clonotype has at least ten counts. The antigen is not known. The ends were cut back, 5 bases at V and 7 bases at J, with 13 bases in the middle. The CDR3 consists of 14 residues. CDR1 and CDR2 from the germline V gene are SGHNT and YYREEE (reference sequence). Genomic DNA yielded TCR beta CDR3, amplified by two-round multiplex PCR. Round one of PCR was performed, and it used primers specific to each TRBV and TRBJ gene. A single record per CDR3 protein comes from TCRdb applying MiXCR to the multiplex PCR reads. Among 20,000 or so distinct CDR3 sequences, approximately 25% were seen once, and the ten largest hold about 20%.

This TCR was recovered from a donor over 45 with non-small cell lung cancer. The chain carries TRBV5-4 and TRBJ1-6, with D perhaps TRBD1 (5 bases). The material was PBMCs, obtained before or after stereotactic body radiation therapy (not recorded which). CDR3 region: CASRSQTDNSPLHF. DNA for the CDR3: TGTGCCAGCAGGTCCCAGACAGACAATTCACCCCTCCACTTT.